What follows are 31 T cell receptor beta chains derived from one specimen sequenced in a study of cytomegalovirus exposure and HLA in healthy donors. 60 Vbeta and 13 Jbeta primers were used in PCR. Only in-frame clones appear in the TCRdb table, and some are missing; sequencing was by immunoSEQ multiplex PCR. The sample holds about 280,000 clones, around nine tenths seen once. The source material was PBMCs. Receptors originate from a woman between 18 and 29 years old in good health and CMV-seronegative.

This CDR3 is CASSLRGRDNSPLHF. CDR3 bases: TGTGCCAGCAGCTTACGTGGCCGGGATAATTCACCCCTCCACTTT. The J gene is TRBJ1-6, the V gene TRBV7-2, with no clear D. Germline lookup yields CDR1 SGHTA and CDR2 FQGNSA. V dropped 2 bases and J dropped 5 bases, with 10 bases sitting between them. This CDR3 has 15 amino acids.

J is TRBJ1-1 and V is TRBV6-6; D perhaps matches TRBD1 (5 bases). V was trimmed by 7 bases and J by 2 bases, leaving 11 bases between them. The CDR3 is 13 amino acids. Germline CDR1 MNHNY, CDR2 SVGAGI (reference sequence). This chain's CDR3 is CASIQGINTEAFF. Written as DNA, the CDR3 is TGTGCCAGCATCCAGGGAATCAACACTGAAGCTTTCTTT.

About this clone itself: Sequence at one end of the junction differs from germline and may be a read error. This chain joins TRBV7-9 and TRBJ2-6; D is unclear. CDR3 length equals 16 residues. CDR1 and CDR2 from the germline V gene are SEHNR and FQNEAQ (reference sequence). The CDR3 nucleotides are TGTTCCAGCAGCTTAAGAACCACTTCTGGGGCCAACGTCCTGACTTTC. Amino acid sequence: CSSSLRTTSGANVLTF.

The chain combines TRBV9 with TRBJ2-5; 10 bases align to TRBD2. The CDR3 is 16 residues long. Germline trimming cut 3 bases from V and 5 bases from J; bases unmatched to any gene: 10. In germline, CDR1 is SGDLS, CDR2 YYNGEE. CDR3 nucleotide sequence: TGTGCCAGCAGCGCAAAAAGCGGGGGGGCCTCGGAGACCCAGTACTTC. It specifies CASSAKSGGASETQYF.

This clone was seen a handful of times. The chain has TRBV5-1 and TRBJ1-4; D gene unclear. Germline-derived CDR1 and CDR2 are SGHRS and YFSETQ. Trimming removed 0 bases from V and 4 bases from J, with 7 bases in between. The CDR3 covers 14 residues. The CDR3 coding sequence is TGCGCCAGCAGCTTGGGACAATTTAATGAAAAACTGTTTTTT. It translates to CASSLGQFNEKLFF.

The chain is built from TRBV18 and TRBJ2-7; tentative D call: TRBD2 (6 bases). The CDR3 length is 14 residues. The V end was cut by 2 bases, the J end by 7 bases, with 15 bases between. The V gene's germline CDR1 is KGHSH and CDR2 LQKENI. The CDR3 DNA follows: TGTGCCAGCTCACCAAGGGAAATCCGGGGGGAGCAGTACTTC. This gives the protein CASSPREIRGEQYF. The variable domain in full, completed from reference TRBV18 and TRBJ2-7, reads NAGVMQNPRHLVRRRGQEARLRCSPMKGHSHVYWYRQLPEEGLKFMVYLQKENIIDESGMPKERFSAEFPKEGPSILRIQQVVRGDSAAYFCASSPREIRGEQYFGPGTRLTVT.

This sequence joins TRBV5-4 and TRBJ2-1; D may be TRBD2 (6 bases). V lost 3 bases and J 9 bases, leaving 13 bases between the germline ends. The V gene's germline CDR1 is SGHNT and CDR2 YYREEE (reference sequence). The CDR3 runs to 13 residues. The CDR3 region has the DNA TGTGCCAGCAGCTCCAGAGGGACTTCTGAGCAGTTCTTC. This translates into CASSSRGTSEQFF.

The chain has TRBV19 and TRBJ2-1, with D perhaps matching TRBD2 (6 bases). CDR1 LNHDA and CDR2 SQIVND come from the germline V gene (reference sequence). This CDR3 spans 17 amino acids. The V gene lost 3 bases and the J gene lost 0 bases, with 15 bases spanning the gap. CDR3 coding DNA: TGTGCCAGTAGTATGTTCTTCGGGAGAAGCTCCTACAATGAGCAGTTCTTC. This translates into CASSMFFGRSSYNEQFF.

The rearrangement uses TRBV10-3 and TRBJ1-2; D is undetermined. The CDR3 runs to 15 residues. The V end was cut by 5 bases, the J end by 5 bases, with 18 bases between. Looked up from germline, CDR1 is ENHRY and CDR2 is SYGVKD. CDR3 sequence: CAISPGLLGVYGYTF. The CDR3 region has the DNA TGTGCCATCAGTCCGGGCCTCCTCGGGGTTTATGGCTACACCTTC.

The chain has TRBV2 and TRBJ2-5; maybe TRBD1 (5 bases). The last part of the DNA fits TRBJ2-7 better; the J call may be wrong. CDR1 is SNHLY and CDR2 is FYNNEI in the germline V gene. The CDR3 consists of 12 residues. CDR3 protein: CASMGRVNEQYF. For the CDR3, the DNA is TGTGCCAGCATGGGCAGGGTCAACGAGCAGTACTTC.

The CDR3 coding sequence is TGTGCCAGCAGCCTTGACAGGCAGCCCCAGCATTTT. Encoded protein: CASSLDRQPQHF. The chain recombines TRBV5-4 with TRBJ1-5; D is possibly TRBD1 (6 bases). The length of the CDR3 is 12 residues. V gave up 4 bases and J gave up 7 bases, with 9 bases separating them. Germline lookup yields CDR1 SGHNT and CDR2 YYREEE (reference sequence).

J is TRBJ2-5 and V is TRBV5-1; 12 bases line up with TRBD2. Per germline, CDR1 SGHRS and CDR2 YFSETQ. The CDR3 contains 15 residues. V shed 4 bases, J shed 3 bases, and the junction held 4 bases outside the gene matches. CDR3 nucleotide sequence: TGCGCCAGCAGCGTACTAGCGGGGGGTGAAGAGACCCAGTACTTC. The encoded protein is CASSVLAGGEETQYF.

In this sample, this clone turned up a few times. J is TRBJ2-3 and V is TRBV10-1; 10 bases agree with TRBD2. The CDR3 runs 15 residues. With V trimmed by 6 bases and J by 1 base, 4 bases remained unmatched. The germline CDR1 and CDR2 sequences are WNHNN and SYGVQD (reference sequence). As DNA, the CDR3 is TGCGCCAGCAGCGCCGGGACTAGCGGCACAGATACGCAGTATTTT. Translated, it gives CASSAGTSGTDTQYF.

V is TRBV2 and J is TRBJ1-2; no clear D. The CDR3 spans 14 residues. Germline values: CDR1 SNHLY, CDR2 FYNNEI. Trimming removed 9 bases from V and 7 bases from J, with 21 bases in between. The CDR3 nucleotides are TGTGCCAGAGGAACCGGGATAGGGTGGTCTGGCTACACCTTC. Protein product: CARGTGIGWSGYTF. The full variable domain, in which reference TRBV2 and TRBJ1-2 provide the parts outside the CDR3, is EPEVTQTPSHQVTQMGQEVILRCVPISNHLYFYWYRQILGQKVEFLVSFYNNEISEKSEIFDDQFSVERPDGSNFTLKIRSTKLEDSAMYFCARGTGIGWSGYTFGSGTRLTVV.

The V call is TRBV7-2, the J call TRBJ1-2, with 9 bases lining up with TRBD1. The germline CDR1 and CDR2 sequences are SGHTA and FQGNSA. The junction had 14 bases not matched to a gene; V was cut back by 4 bases and J by 5 bases. This CDR3 has 17 residues. The CDR3 DNA follows: TGTGCCAGCAGCTCCAAAATCCCGGGACAGGGCCGGTATGGCTACACCTTC. Translation: CASSSKIPGQGRYGYTF.

This chain connects TRBV5-4 to TRBJ2-3; D possibly corresponds to TRBD2 (7 bases). Germline V gene sequence: CDR1 SGHNT, CDR2 YYREEE (reference sequence). V was cut by 3 bases and J by 4 bases, with 15 bases left in between. CDR3 length: 15 amino acids. The CDR3 is CASSSGGRVSDTQYF. The DNA of the CDR3 is TGTGCCAGCAGCTCGGGGGGCCGAGTCTCAGATACGCAGTATTTT.

The chain carries TRBV2 and TRBJ1-5, with D possibly matching TRBD1 (6 bases). The CDR3 is made up of 16 amino acids. V lost 2 bases and J lost 2, with 13 bases in between. Germline V gene data show CDR1 as SNHLY and CDR2 as FYNNEI. The CDR3 here is CASSEYGAGGNQPQHF. Written as DNA, the CDR3 is TGTGCCAGCAGTGAATATGGGGCAGGGGGCAATCAGCCCCAGCATTTT.

CDR3 region: CASSLSGAGNILEQFF. Written as DNA, the CDR3 is TGTGCCAGCAGCTTATCGGGAGCGGGGAATATTCTTGAGCAGTTCTTC. This chain joins TRBV7-9 and TRBJ2-1; the match to TRBD2 covers 7 bases. This CDR3 is built from 16 residues. In germline, CDR1 is SEHNR, CDR2 FQNEAQ (reference sequence). The V and J ends lost 2 bases and 9 bases, in that order; junction bases with no gene match: 13.

The chain combines TRBV7-9 with TRBJ2-7; D unclear. Germline lookup yields CDR1 SEHNR and CDR2 FQNEAQ (reference sequence). The V end lost 5 bases, the J end lost 3 bases, and 14 bases lay between the germline ends. There are 14 residues in the CDR3. In DNA form, the CDR3 reads TGTGCCAGCAGCCCCCCGGTGGTTCTCTACGAGCAGTACTTC. It yields the protein CASSPPVVLYEQYF.

The rearrangement links TRBV29-1 to TRBJ2-1, with a tentative D call TRBD1 (5 bases). The germline CDR1 and CDR2 sequences are SQVTM and ANQGSEA. V was trimmed by 6 bases and J by 5 bases, leaving 14 bases between them. This CDR3 spans 13 amino acids. The CDR3, as DNA: TGCAGCGTCCCTGGGGCGGCCCACAATGAGCAGTTCTTC. Residues: CSVPGAAHNEQFF.

The V gene is TRBV11-2, the J gene TRBJ2-5; 12 nucleotides line up with TRBD2. The germline gives CDR1 SGHAT, CDR2 FQNNGV. V was clipped by 2 bases and J by 5 bases; unmatched bases: 3. The CDR3 runs 15 residues. Here the CDR3 DNA reads TGTGCCAGCAGCTTATCTAGCGGGGGGGCGGAGACCCAGTACTTC. Protein sequence: CASSLSSGGAETQYF.

V usage is TRBV18 and J usage is TRBJ2-7, with 8 bases identical to TRBD1. With 3 bases clipped from V and 5 bases from J, the junction kept 18 bases outside the gene matches. Germline lookup yields CDR1 KGHSH and CDR2 LQKENI. The CDR3 has 18 residues. CDR3: CASSPPLPDRASNDEQYF. In nucleotides, the CDR3 is TGTGCCAGCTCACCTCCTCTCCCGGACAGGGCCTCGAACGACGAGCAGTACTTC.

The V and J genes are TRBV5-1 and TRBJ1-5, with D maybe TRBD1 (5 bases). Trimming cost V 5 bases and J 6 bases, with 18 bases left between them. Germline V lookup: CDR1 SGHRS, CDR2 YFSETQ. The CDR3 runs 15 residues. CDR3 residues: CASSPDSPTGQPQHF. The CDR3 DNA sequence: TGCGCCAGCAGTCCCGACAGCCCCACGGGTCAGCCCCAGCATTTT.

This clone was seen a single time. The gene calls are TRBV30 and TRBJ1-1; perhaps TRBD1 as D (6 bases). The germline CDR1 and CDR2 sequences are GTSNPN and SVGIG (reference sequence). Trimming took off 0 bases at V and 1 base at J, with 12 bases between the two ends. The CDR3 consists of 15 residues. CDR3 protein: CAWSVVGGRNTEAFF. The CDR3, as DNA: TGTGCCTGGAGTGTTGTAGGGGGTCGGAACACTGAAGCTTTCTTT.

This clone has only a few counts. The rearrangement uses TRBV5-4 and TRBJ1-1, with TRBD1 matching 9 bases. Per the germline V gene, CDR1 is SGHNT and CDR2 is YYREEE (reference sequence). V lost 4 bases and J lost 2; bases outside the gene matches: 3. The CDR3 is 14 residues long. The CDR3 protein is CASSRTGVNTEAFF. CDR3 nucleotide sequence: TGTGCCAGCAGCCGGACAGGGGTCAACACTGAAGCTTTCTTT.

This clone was found once. The rearrangement links TRBV11-2 to TRBJ2-7; possible D gene TRBD1, 6 bases. The CDR3 spans 15 residues. V was cut by 3 bases and J by 5 bases, with 17 bases left in between. Per germline, CDR1 SGHAT and CDR2 FQNNGV. Written as DNA, the CDR3 is TGTGCCAGCAGCTTGTGGGCCCGGACAGTAGACGAGCAGTACTTC. Its translation is CASSLWARTVDEQYF.

The rearrangement links TRBV5-1 to TRBJ1-2; D is undetermined. From germline, CDR1 is SGHRS and CDR2 YFSETQ. The V end was cut by 0 bases, the J end by 4 bases, with 10 bases between. CDR3 size: 14 residues. The CDR3 nucleotides read TGCGCCAGCAGCTTGGTCACGGAGACCTATGGCTACACCTTC. As protein: CASSLVTETYGYTF.

This chain links TRBV2 with TRBJ2-5; D is unresolved. The CDR3 consists of 11 residues. The germline V and J ends were trimmed by 6 bases and 5 bases, with 7 bases remaining between them. From germline, CDR1 is SNHLY and CDR2 FYNNEI. The CDR3, as DNA: TGTGCCAGCAGGGTAGCTGAGACCCAGTACTTC. Its protein product is CASRVAETQYF.

This clone was counted between two and nine times. J is TRBJ1-5 and V is TRBV7-3; unclear D gene. The CDR3 extends over 17 amino acids. Germline CDR1 and CDR2: SGHTA and FQGTGA. Trimming removed 1 base at V and 0 bases at J, with 13 bases between. The DNA of the CDR3 is TGTGCCAGCAGCTTAAGTTATACAGATTATAGCAATCAGCCCCAGCATTTT. Its protein product is CASSLSYTDYSNQPQHF.

The chain joins TRBV14 to TRBJ2-3, with D perhaps TRBD2 (5 bases). Germline CDR1 and CDR2: SGHDN and FVKESK. The CDR3 spans 16 residues. V was pared by 5 bases and J by 4 bases, with 19 bases between. CDR3 coding DNA: TGTGCCAGCAGCTTGGTAACTCCCGGGGTGTCAGATACGCAGTATTTT. Amino acid sequence: CASSLVTPGVSDTQYF.

This clone showed up just once. The chain uses TRBV10-3 and TRBJ2-1; 10 bases fit TRBD2. Unmatched junction bases numbered 10, after V lost 4 bases and J lost 7 bases. Per germline, CDR1 ENHRY and CDR2 SYGVKD. This CDR3 comprises 16 residues. CDR3 bases: TGTGCCATCAGTGGACGCACTAGCGGGAACCGTAATGAGCAGTTCTTC. It translates to CAISGRTSGNRNEQFF.